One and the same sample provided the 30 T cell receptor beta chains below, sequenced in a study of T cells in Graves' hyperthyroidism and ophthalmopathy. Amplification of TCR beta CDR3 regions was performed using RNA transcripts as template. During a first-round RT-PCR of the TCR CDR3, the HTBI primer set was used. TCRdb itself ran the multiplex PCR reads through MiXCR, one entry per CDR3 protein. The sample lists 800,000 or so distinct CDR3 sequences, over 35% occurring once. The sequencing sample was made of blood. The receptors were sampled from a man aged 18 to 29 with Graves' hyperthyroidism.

CDR3 DNA: TGCGCCAGCAGCTTGATTGGCGGGAGGGCCGCCGGGGAGCTGTTTTTT. Its protein product is CASSLIGGRAAGELFF. The chain links TRBV5-1 to TRBJ2-2; 9 nucleotides line up with TRBD2. This CDR3 region has 16 residues. Per germline, CDR1 SGHRS and CDR2 YFSETQ. The trim removed 1 base at V and 6 bases at J, leaving 7 bases unmatched.

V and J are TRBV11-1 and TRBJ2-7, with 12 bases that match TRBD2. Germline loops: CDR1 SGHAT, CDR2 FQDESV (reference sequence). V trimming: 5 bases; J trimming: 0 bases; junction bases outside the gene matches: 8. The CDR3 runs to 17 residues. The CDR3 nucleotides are TGTGCCAGCAGCGCCGGGACTAGCGGGTCCCTCTCCTACGAGCAGTACTTC. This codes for CASSAGTSGSLSYEQYF.

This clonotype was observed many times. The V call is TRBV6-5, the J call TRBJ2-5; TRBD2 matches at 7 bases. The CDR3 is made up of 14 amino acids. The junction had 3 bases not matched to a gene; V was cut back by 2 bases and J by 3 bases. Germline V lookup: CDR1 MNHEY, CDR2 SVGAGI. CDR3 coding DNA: TGTGCCAGCAGTTACGGGCTAGCGGAAGAGACCCAGTACTTC. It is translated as CASSYGLAEETQYF.

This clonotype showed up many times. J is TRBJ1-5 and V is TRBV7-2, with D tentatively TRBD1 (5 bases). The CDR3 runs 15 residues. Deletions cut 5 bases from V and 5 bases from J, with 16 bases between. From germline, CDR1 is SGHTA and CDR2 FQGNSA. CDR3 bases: TGTGCCAGCAGCCTTTTACAGGAGGTGCATCAGCCCCAGCATTTT. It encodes CASSLLQEVHQPQHF.

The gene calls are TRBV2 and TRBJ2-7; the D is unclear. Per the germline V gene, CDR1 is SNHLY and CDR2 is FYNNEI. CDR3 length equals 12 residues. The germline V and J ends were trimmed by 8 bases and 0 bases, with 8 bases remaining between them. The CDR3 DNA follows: TGTGCCAGCGACGGTCCCTCCTACGAGCAGTACTTC. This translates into CASDGPSYEQYF.

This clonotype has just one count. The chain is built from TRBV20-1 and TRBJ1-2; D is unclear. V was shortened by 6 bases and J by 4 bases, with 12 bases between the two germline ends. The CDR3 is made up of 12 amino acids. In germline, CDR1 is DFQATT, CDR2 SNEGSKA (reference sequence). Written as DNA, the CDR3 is TGCAGTGCCAACCCGCCCCTCTATGGCTACACCTTC. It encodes CSANPPLYGYTF.

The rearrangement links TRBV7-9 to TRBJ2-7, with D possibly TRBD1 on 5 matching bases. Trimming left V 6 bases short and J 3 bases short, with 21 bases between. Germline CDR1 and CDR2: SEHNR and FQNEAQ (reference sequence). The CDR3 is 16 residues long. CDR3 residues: CASSAHSGLVRYEQYF. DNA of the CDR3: TGTGCCAGCAGTGCCCACTCAGGGTTGGTTCGCTACGAGCAGTACTTC.

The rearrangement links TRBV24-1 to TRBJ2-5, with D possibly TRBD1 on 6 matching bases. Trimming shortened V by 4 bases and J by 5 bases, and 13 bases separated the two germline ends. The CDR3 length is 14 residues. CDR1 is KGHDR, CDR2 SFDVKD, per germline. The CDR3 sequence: CATSDPGAGETQYF. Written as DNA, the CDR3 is TGTGCCACCAGTGACCCAGGGGCCGGGGAGACCCAGTACTTC.

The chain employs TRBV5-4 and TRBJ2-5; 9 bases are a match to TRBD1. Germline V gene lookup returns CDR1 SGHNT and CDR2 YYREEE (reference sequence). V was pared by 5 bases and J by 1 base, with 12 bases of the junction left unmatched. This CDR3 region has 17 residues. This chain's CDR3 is CASSTGTGLGTQETQYF. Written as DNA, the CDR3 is TGTGCCAGCAGTACCGGGACAGGGTTGGGCACCCAAGAGACCCAGTACTTC.

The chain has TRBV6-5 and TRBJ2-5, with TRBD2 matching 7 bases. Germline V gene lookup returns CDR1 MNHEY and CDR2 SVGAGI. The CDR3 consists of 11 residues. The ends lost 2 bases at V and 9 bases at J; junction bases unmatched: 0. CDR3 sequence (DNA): TGTGCCAGCAGTTACAGCGGGGCCCAGTACTTC. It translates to CASSYSGAQYF.

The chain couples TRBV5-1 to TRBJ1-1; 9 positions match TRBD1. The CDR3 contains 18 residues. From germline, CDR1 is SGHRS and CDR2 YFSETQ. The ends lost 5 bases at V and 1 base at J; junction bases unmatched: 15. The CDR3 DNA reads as TGCGCCAGCAGTAACCCCGCACAGGGGGCTATAAGGAACACTGAAGCTTTCTTT. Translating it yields CASSNPAQGAIRNTEAFF.

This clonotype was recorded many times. The CDR3 region is CSVDEGRNEKLFF. As DNA, the CDR3 is TGCAGCGTTGATGAGGGTAGAAATGAAAAACTGTTTTTT. The chain uses TRBV29-1 and TRBJ1-4; D remains unclear. The ends were cut back, 3 bases at V and 5 bases at J, with 10 bases in the middle. The CDR3 is made up of 13 amino acids. Per the germline V gene, CDR1 is SQVTM and CDR2 is ANQGSEA.

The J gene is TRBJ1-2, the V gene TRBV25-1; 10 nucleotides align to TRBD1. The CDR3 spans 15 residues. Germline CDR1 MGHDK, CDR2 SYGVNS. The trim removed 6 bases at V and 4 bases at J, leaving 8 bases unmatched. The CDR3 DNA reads TGTGCCAGCAGCGTTGGGACAGGGGACCGCTATGGCTACACCTTC. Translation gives CASSVGTGDRYGYTF.

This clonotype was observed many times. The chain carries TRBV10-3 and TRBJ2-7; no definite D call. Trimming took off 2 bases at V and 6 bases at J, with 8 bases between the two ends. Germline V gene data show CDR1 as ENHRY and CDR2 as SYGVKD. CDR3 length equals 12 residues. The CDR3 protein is CAISEIHLEQYF. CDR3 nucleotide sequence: TGTGCCATCAGTGAGATACACCTCGAGCAGTACTTC.

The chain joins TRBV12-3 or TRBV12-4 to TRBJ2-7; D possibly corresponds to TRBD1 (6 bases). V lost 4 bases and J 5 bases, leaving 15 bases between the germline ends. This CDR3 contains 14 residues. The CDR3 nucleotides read TGTGCCAGCAGTTCGATAGGGGGTCTCAACGAGCAGTACTTC. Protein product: CASSSIGGLNEQYF.

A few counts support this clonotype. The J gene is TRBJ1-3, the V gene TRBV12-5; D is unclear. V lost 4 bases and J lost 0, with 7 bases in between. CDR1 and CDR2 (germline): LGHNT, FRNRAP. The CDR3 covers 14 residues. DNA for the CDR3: TGTGCTAGTGGTTCAAATCCCTCTGGAAACACCATATATTTT. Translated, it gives CASGSNPSGNTIYF.

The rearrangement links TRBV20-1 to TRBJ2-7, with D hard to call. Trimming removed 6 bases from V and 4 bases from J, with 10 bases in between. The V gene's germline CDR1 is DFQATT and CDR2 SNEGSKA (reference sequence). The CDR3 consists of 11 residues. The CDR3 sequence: CSAAPGYEQYF. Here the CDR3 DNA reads TGCAGTGCCGCGCCGGGTTACGAGCAGTACTTC.

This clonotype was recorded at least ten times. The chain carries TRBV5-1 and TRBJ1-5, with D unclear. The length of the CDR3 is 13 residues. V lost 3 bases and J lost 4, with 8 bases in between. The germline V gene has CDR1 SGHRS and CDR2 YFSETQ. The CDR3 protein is CASSSGRNQPQHF. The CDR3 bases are TGCGCCAGCAGCTCGGGTCGTAATCAGCCCCAGCATTTT.

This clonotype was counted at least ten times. CDR3: CATTVRTRGETQYF. The CDR3 DNA sequence: TGTGCCACGACCGTTCGGACTAGAGGAGAGACCCAGTACTTC. This chain joins TRBV2 and TRBJ2-5; 7 bases agree with TRBD2. Per the germline V gene, CDR1 is SNHLY and CDR2 is FYNNEI. The CDR3 extends over 14 amino acids. With V trimmed by 10 bases and J by 4 bases, 12 bases remained unmatched.

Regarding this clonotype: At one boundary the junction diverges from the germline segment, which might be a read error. This CDR3 is CASSLAVSSGDTIYF. The DNA of the CDR3 is TGCGCCAGCAGCTTGGCAGTGAGCTCTGGAGACACCATATATTTT. The rearrangement joins TRBV5-1 to TRBJ1-3; D is unresolved. This CDR3 has 15 amino acids. From germline, CDR1 is SGHRS and CDR2 YFSETQ.

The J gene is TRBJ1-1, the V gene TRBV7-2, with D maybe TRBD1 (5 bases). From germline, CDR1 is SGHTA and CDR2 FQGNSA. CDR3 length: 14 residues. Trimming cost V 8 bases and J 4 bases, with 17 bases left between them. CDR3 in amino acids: CASGDSLGVTEAFF. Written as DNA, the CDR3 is TGTGCCAGCGGTGACAGTCTAGGTGTCACTGAAGCTTTCTTT.

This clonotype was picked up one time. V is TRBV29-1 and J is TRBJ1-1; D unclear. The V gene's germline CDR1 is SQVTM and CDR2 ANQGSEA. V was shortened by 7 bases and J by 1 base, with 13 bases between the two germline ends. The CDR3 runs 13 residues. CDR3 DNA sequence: TGCAGCGCCCGACGGGAAGCGAACACTGAAGCTTTCTTT. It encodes CSARREANTEAFF.

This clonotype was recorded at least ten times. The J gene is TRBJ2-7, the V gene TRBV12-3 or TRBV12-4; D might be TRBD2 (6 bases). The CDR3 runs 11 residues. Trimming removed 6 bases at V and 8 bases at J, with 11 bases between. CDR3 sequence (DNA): TGTGCCAGCAGCCGGGGGACGAAGCAGTACTTC. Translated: CASSRGTKQYF.

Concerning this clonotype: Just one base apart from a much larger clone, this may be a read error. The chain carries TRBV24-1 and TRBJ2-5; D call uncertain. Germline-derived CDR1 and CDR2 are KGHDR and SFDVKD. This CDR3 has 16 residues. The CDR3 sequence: CVTSDSLGPELETQYF. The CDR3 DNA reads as TGTGTCACCAGTGATTCTCTGGGCCCTGAGCTGGAGACCCAGTACTTC.

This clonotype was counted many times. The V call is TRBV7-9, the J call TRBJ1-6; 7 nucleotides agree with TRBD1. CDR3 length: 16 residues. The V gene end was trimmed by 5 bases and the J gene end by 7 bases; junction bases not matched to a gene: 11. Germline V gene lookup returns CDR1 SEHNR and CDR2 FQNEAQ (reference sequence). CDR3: CASSRGQVARNSPLHF. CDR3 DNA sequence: TGTGCCAGCAGCCGAGGACAGGTGGCGAGAAATTCACCCCTCCACTTT.

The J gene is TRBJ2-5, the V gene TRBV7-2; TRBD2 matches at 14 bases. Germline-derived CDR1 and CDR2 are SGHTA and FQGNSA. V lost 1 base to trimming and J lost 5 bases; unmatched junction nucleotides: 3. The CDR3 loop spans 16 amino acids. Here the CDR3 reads CASSLGTSGGWETQYF. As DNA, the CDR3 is TGTGCCAGCAGCTTAGGGACTAGCGGGGGGTGGGAGACCCAGTACTTC.

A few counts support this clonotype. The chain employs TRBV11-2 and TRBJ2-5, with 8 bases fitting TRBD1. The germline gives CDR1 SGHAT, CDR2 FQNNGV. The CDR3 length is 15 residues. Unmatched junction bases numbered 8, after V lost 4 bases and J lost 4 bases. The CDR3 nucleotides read TGTGCCAGCAGCTCTTGGACAGGGTCAAGAGAGACCCAGTACTTC. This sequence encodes CASSSWTGSRETQYF.

The CDR3 bases are TGCGCCAGCAGCGGGGGGACTAGCGGGGGGACTTACGAGCAGTACTTC. Translating it yields CASSGGTSGGTYEQYF. The chain joins TRBV5-1 to TRBJ2-7; 15 positions agree with TRBD2. The CDR3 has 16 amino acids. The junction had 6 bases not matched to a gene; V was cut back by 4 bases and J by 4 bases. Germline assignment: CDR1 SGHRS and CDR2 YFSETQ.

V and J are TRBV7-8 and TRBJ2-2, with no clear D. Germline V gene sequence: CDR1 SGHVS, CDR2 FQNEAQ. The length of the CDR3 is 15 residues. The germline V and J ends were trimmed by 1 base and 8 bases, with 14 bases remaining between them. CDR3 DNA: TGTGCCAGCAGCTTAGTCCCCAGCCTAGGGGGGGAGCTGTTTTTT. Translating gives CASSLVPSLGGELFF.

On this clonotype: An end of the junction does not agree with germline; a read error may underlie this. DNA for the CDR3: TGCGCCAGCAGCCAAGTTCAGGGGGGCCACGAGCAGTACTTC. This encodes CASSQVQGGHEQYF. The chain recombines TRBV25-1 with TRBJ2-7; D perhaps matches TRBD1 (7 bases). The CDR3 is 14 residues long. Germline loops: CDR1 MGHDK, CDR2 SYGVNS.